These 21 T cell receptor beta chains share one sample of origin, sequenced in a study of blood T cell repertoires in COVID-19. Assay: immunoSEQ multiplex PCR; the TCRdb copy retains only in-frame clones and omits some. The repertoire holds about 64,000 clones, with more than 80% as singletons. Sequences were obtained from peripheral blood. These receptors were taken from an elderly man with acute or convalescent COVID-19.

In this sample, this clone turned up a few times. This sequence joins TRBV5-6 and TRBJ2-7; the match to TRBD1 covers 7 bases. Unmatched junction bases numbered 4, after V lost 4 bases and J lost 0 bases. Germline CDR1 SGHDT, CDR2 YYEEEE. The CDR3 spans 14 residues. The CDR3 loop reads CASSPDRDSYEQYF. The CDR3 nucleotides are TGTGCCAGCAGCCCCGACAGGGACTCCTACGAGCAGTACTTC.

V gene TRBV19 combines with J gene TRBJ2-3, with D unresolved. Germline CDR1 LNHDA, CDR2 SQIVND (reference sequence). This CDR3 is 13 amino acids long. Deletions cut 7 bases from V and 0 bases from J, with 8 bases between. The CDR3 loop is CASNPTSTDTQYF. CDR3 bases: TGTGCCAGTAACCCGACTAGCACAGATACGCAGTATTTT.

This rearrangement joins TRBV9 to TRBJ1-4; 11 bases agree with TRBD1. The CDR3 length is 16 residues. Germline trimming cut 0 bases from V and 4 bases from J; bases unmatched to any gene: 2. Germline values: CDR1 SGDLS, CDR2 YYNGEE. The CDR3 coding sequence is TGTGCCAGCAGCGTAGGGGGACAGGGGGTTAATGAAAAACTGTTTTTT. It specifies CASSVGGQGVNEKLFF.

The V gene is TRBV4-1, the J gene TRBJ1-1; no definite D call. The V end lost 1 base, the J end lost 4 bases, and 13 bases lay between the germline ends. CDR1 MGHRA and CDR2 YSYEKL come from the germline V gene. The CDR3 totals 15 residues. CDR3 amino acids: CASSQVRSESTEAFF. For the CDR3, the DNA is TGCGCCAGCAGCCAAGTTAGATCGGAGAGCACTGAAGCTTTCTTT.

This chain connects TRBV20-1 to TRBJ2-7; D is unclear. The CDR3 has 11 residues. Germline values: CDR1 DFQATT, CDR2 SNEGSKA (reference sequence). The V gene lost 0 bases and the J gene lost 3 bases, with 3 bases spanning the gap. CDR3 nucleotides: TGCAGTGCTAGAGATATCTACGAGCAGTACTTC. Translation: CSARDIYEQYF.

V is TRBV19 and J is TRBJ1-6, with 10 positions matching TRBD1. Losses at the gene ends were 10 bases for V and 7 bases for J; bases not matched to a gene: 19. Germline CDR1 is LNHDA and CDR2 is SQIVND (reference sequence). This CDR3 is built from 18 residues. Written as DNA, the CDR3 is TGTGCCACCGGAGGGGGGACAGGGGTTACCGGGAGGAATTCACCCCTCCACTTT. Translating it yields CATGGGTGVTGRNSPLHF.

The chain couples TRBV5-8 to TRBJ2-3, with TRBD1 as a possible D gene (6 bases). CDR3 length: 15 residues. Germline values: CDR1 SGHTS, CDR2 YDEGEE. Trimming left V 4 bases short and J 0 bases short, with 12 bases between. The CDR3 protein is CASSTHRVSTDTQYF. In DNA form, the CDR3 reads TGTGCCAGCAGCACACACAGGGTGAGCACAGATACGCAGTATTTT.

The CDR3: CASRPRTAHNSPLHF. In nucleotides, the CDR3 is TGTGCCAGCAGACCTCGGACAGCTCATAATTCACCCCTCCACTTT. V gene TRBV5-6 combines with J gene TRBJ1-6; D possibly corresponds to TRBD1 (6 bases). This CDR3 region has 15 residues. V was pared by 5 bases and J by 5 bases, with 14 bases between. CDR1 and CDR2 (germline): SGHDT, YYEEEE.

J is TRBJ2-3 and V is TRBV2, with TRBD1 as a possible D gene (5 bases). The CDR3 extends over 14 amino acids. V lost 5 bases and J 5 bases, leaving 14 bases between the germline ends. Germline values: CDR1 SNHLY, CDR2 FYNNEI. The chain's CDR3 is CASSPGQTRDTQYF. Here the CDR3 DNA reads TGTGCCAGCAGTCCAGGGCAGACAAGAGATACGCAGTATTTT. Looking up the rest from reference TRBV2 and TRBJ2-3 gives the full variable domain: EPEVTQTPSHQVTQMGQEVILRCVPISNHLYFYWYRQILGQKVEFLVSFYNNEISEKSEIFDDQFSVERPDGSNFTLKIRSTKLEDSAMYFCASSPGQTRDTQYFGPGTRLTVL.

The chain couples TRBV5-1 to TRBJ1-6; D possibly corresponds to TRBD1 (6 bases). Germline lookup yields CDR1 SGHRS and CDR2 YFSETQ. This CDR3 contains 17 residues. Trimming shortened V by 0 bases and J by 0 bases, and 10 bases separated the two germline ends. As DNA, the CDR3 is TGCGCCAGCAGCTTGGTCGGCAGGGGCTCCTATAATTCACCCCTCCACTTT. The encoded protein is CASSLVGRGSYNSPLHF.

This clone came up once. Here the CDR3 reads CASRPGQNQETQYF. As DNA, the CDR3 is TGTGCCAGCAGACCGGGACAAAATCAAGAGACCCAGTACTTC. The rearrangement joins TRBV6-5 to TRBJ2-5; possibly TRBD1 for D (6 bases). V lost 6 bases to trimming and J lost 2 bases, with 13 bases between them. The length of the CDR3 is 14 residues. CDR1 and CDR2 (germline): MNHEY, SVGAGI.

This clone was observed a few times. CDR3 coding DNA: TGTGCCAGCTCACAGGAGGGAACGAGCACAGATACGCAGTATTTT. This encodes CASSQEGTSTDTQYF. This chain joins TRBV18 and TRBJ2-3; possibly TRBD2 for D (6 bases). This CDR3 has 15 residues. Germline V gene lookup returns CDR1 KGHSH and CDR2 LQKENI. V was pared by 4 bases and J by 0 bases, with 11 bases between.

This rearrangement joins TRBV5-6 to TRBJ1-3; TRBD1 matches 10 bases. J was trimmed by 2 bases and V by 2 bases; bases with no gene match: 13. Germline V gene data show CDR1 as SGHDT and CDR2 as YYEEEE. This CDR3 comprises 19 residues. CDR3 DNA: TGTGCCAGCAGCTTTCGGAGATTCATTGGACAGGGGGCTGGAAACACCATATATTTT. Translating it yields CASSFRRFIGQGAGNTIYF.

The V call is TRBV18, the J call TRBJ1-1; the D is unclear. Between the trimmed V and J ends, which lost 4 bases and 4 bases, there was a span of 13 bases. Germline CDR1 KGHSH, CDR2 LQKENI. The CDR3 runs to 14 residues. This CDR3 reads CASSRALEATEAFF. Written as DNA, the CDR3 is TGTGCCAGCTCACGGGCCCTGGAGGCCACTGAAGCTTTCTTT.

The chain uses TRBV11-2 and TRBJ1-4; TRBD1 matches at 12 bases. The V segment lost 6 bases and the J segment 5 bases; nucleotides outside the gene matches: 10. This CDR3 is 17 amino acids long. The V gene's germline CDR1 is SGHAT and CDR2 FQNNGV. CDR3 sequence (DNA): TGTGCCAGCAGGGAAGGGGGACAGGGGGCAAGGAATGAAAAACTGTTTTTT. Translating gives CASREGGQGARNEKLFF.

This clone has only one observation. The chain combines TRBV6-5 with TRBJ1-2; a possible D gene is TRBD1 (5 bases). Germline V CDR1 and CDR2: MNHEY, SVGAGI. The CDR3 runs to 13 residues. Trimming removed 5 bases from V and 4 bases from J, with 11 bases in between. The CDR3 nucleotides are TGTGCCAGCAGTCAGGGTTTATCCTATGGCTACACCTTC. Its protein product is CASSQGLSYGYTF.

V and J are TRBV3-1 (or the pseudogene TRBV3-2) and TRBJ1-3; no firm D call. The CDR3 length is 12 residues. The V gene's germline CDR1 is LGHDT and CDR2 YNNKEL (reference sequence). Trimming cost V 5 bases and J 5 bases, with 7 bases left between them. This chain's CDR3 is CASSEIRNTIYF. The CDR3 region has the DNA TGTGCCAGCAGCGAGATAAGAAACACCATATATTTT.

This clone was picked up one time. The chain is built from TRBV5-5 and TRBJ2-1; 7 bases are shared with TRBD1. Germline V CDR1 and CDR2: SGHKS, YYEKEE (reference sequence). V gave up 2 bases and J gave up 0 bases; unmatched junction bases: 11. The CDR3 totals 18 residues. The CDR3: CASSLVPPGQSSYNEQFF. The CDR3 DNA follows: TGTGCCAGCAGCTTAGTACCACCGGGACAGAGCTCCTACAATGAGCAGTTCTTC.

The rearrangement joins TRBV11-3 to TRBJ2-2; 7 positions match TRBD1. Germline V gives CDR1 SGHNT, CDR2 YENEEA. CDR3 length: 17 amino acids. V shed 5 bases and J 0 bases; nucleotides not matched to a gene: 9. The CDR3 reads CASSGSGDSPNTGELFF. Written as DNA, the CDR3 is TGTGCCAGCAGCGGGTCAGGGGACAGTCCGAACACCGGGGAGCTGTTTTTT.

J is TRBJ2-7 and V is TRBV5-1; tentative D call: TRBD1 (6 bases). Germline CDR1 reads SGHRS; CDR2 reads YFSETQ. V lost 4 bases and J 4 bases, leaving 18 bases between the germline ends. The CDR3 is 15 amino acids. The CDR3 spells CASSPGPGEAYEQYF. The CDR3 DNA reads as TGCGCCAGCAGCCCGGGGCCAGGGGAAGCTTACGAGCAGTACTTC.

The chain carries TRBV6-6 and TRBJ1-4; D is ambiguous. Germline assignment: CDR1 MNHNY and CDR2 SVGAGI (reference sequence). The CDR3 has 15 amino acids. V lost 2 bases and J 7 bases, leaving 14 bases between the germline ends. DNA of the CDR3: TGTGCCAGCAGTTACAGTGGAGGGCAGAGTGAAAAACTGTTTTTT. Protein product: CASSYSGGQSEKLFF.